This is a list of T cell receptor beta chains from one sample in a study of metastatic and nonmetastatic thyroid tumors. Through MiXCR, TCRdb re-clonotyped the PCR reads. The sample carries 16,000 or so clones, 24% recorded once. The sequencing sample was made of tumor tissue. The receptor set was obtained from a male donor with papillary thyroid cancer or a benign thyroid nodule (not recorded which). Some clones in this sample may be carry-over from other donors' samples. CDR3s include the opening cysteine and the closing phenylalanine or tryptophan. The D gene is left open where the match is weak. For some rows the clone size is stated as once, few or many, or as a class when expanded; others skip it.

NA	NA	TRBV11-3	TRBJ2-2	CASSLFSTGELFF	TGTGCCAGCAGCTTATTTAGCACCGGGGAGCTGTTTTTT
TRBD2	many	TRBV4-1	TRBJ2-1	CASSQLAGDNEQFF	TGCGCCAGCAGCCAATTGGCGGGGGACAATGAGCAGTTCTTC
NA	NA	TRBV28	TRBJ1-5	CASSPGGRGNQPQHF	TGTGCCAGCAGTCCTGGGGGCAGAGGCAATCAGCCCCAGCATTTT
NA	medium-sized	TRBV27	TRBJ1-1	CASSLRVSTEAFF	TGTGCCAGCAGCCTAAGGGTGAGCACTGAAGCTTTCTTT
NA	NA	TRBV28	TRBJ2-7	CTSSSGWSSYEQYF	TGTACCAGCAGTTCCGGATGGAGCTCCTACGAGCAGTACTTC
NA	few	TRBV27	TRBJ2-7	CASSQGRGDEQYF	TGTGCCAGCAGTCAGGGGAGGGGCGACGAGCAGTACTTC
NA	few	TRBV6-1	TRBJ1-1	CASRRSTGTLGAAEAFF	TGTGCCAGCAGAAGGTCCACAGGAACCTTGGGGGCCGCTGAAGCTTTCTTT
TRBD1	NA	TRBV27	TRBJ2-7	CASAPVQGAIYEQYF	TGTGCCAGCGCTCCCGTACAGGGGGCGATCTACGAGCAGTACTTC
NA	few	TRBV6-1	TRBJ2-5	CASSRTRFETQYF	TGTGCCAGCAGCCGAACACGCTTCGAGACCCAGTACTTC
NA	many	TRBV7-6	TRBJ1-6	CASSLEGAASTLHF	TGTGCCAGCAGCTTAGAAGGGGCCGCCTCCACCCTCCACTTT
NA	many	TRBV10-3	TRBJ2-1	CAISDQGGRLSYNEQFF	TGTGCCATCAGTGATCAGGGGGGTCGACTCTCCTACAATGAGCAGTTCTTC
NA	many	TRBV18	TRBJ2-7	CASSPFFSGSPPTGSYEQYF	TGTGCCAGCTCACCCTTTTTTTCGGGGAGCCCCCCAACGGGCTCCTACGAGCAGTACTTC
TRBD1	medium-sized	TRBV5-1	TRBJ1-1	CASRSGGAASAFF	TGCGCCAGCAGATCAGGGGGCGCGGCTTCAGCTTTCTTT
NA	many	TRBV6-1	TRBJ1-4	CASSEGGGNEKLFF	TGTGCCAGCAGTGAGGGCGGTGGTAATGAAAAACTGTTTTTT
NA	few	TRBV28	TRBJ1-2	CATQTQDSVCYTF	TGTGCCACCCAGACACAGGACAGTGTATGCTACACCTTC
TRBD1	large	TRBV7-8	TRBJ1-5	CASSAKPRDRVNQPQHF	TGTGCCAGCAGCGCAAAACCACGGGACAGGGTTAATCAGCCCCAGCATTTT
NA	NA	TRBV29-1	TRBJ1-2	CSVEGGKGRNYGYTF	TGCAGCGTTGAAGGAGGGAAGGGGCGGAACTATGGCTACACCTTC
NA	medium-sized	TRBV4-1	TRBJ2-7	CASSQEQGYEQYF	TGCGCCAGCAGCCAAGAGCAGGGCTACGAGCAGTACTTC
NA	many	TRBV4-2	TRBJ1-1	CASSQAQEGWTEAFF	TGTGCCAGCAGCCAAGCACAGGAAGGTTGGACTGAAGCTTTCTTT
NA	few	TRBV2	TRBJ1-2	CASSATLANYGYTF	TGTGCCAGCAGTGCGACCCTGGCTAACTATGGCTACACCTTC
NA	medium-sized	TRBV7-2	TRBJ2-7	CASSSLFGARYEQYF	TGTGCCAGCAGCTCCCTTTTTGGGGCGAGGTACGAGCAGTACTTC
TRBD2	many	TRBV15	TRBJ2-7	CATSRDRGGPYEQYF	TGTGCCACCAGCAGAGATCGGGGGGGGCCCTACGAGCAGTACTTC
NA	NA	TRBV5-1	TRBJ2-3	CASSLAPGAQDTQYF	TGCGCCAGCAGCTTGGCCCCGGGGGCGCAGGATACGCAGTATTTT
NA	few	TRBV6-2/TRBV6-3	TRBJ2-7	CASSTGEGTYEQYF	TGTGCCAGCAGTACCGGAGAGGGAACCTACGAGCAGTACTTC
NA	many	TRBV5-1	TRBJ1-1	CASSFEGERGAFF	TGCGCCAGCAGCTTCGAGGGGGAGAGGGGAGCTTTCTTT
NA	many	TRBV7-8	TRBJ1-4	CASSLGGFGEKLFF	TGTGCCAGCAGCTTAGGCGGGTTTGGTGAAAAACTGTTTTTT
NA	few	TRBV27	TRBJ1-2	CASSPTARVVANYGYTF	TGTGCCAGCAGCCCTACGGCCAGGGTAGTAGCTAACTATGGCTACACCTTC
NA	many	TRBV6-1	TRBJ2-7	CATRGGGDYEQYF	TGTGCCACCCGAGGGGGGGGGGACTACGAGCAGTACTTC
NA	many	TRBV7-9	TRBJ1-6	CASSLRTTDNSPLHF	TGTGCCAGCAGCTTACGGACAACAGATAATTCACCCCTCCACTTT
TRBD1	many	TRBV4-1	TRBJ2-6	CASSQWTGAPSGANVLTF	TGCGCCAGCAGCCAATGGACAGGGGCTCCTTCTGGGGCCAACGTCCTGACTTTC
TRBD2	many	TRBV12-3/TRBV12-4	TRBJ2-3	CASSPLAGLPSGTDTQYF	TGTGCCAGCAGTCCCCTAGCGGGGTTGCCTTCAGGCACAGATACGCAGTATTTT
NA	few	TRBV6-1	TRBJ2-2	CASSSDYTRELFF	TGTGCCAGCAGCTCAGACTATACTCGGGAGCTGTTTTTT
NA	many	TRBV2	TRBJ2-1	CASNPLLAYYNEQFF	TGTGCCAGCAACCCCCTACTAGCTTATTACAATGAGCAGTTCTTC
TRBD1	NA	TRBV27	TRBJ2-5	CASSLIGTERTQYF	TGTGCCAGCAGTTTAATCGGGACAGAGAGGACCCAGTACTTC
NA	many	TRBV29-1	TRBJ1-1	CSVIHSTTEAFF	TGCAGCGTTATACACAGTACCACTGAAGCTTTCTTT
NA	many	TRBV5-4	TRBJ2-5	CASSLMSAGETQYF	TGTGCCAGCAGCTTGATGAGCGCGGGCGAGACCCAGTACTTC
NA	once	TRBV7-3	TRBJ1-6	CASPPGGNSPLHF	TGTGCCAGCCCCCCCGGGGGGAATTCACCCCTCCACTTT
NA	medium-sized	TRBV12-3/TRBV12-4	TRBJ2-3	CASSNRDTQYF	TGTGCCAGCAGCAATAGGGATACGCAGTATTTT
NA	many	TRBV28	TRBJ2-1	CASSLQGNEQFF	TGTGCCAGCAGTTTACAGGGAAATGAGCAGTTCTTC
NA	NA	TRBV6-2/TRBV6-3	TRBJ1-6	CASSRTAVSPLHF	TGTGCCAGCTCGAGGACAGCTGTTTCACCCCTCCACTTT
TRBD1	many	TRBV24-1	TRBJ2-2	CATMRQGDTGELFF	TGTGCCACCATGCGACAGGGGGACACCGGGGAGCTGTTTTTT
TRBD1	NA	TRBV12-3/TRBV12-4	TRBJ1-2	CASRTGQAGGYTF	TGTGCCAGCAGGACGGGACAGGCTGGTGGCTACACCTTC
NA	many	TRBV30	TRBJ1-1	CAWSGAEFTEAFF	TGTGCCTGGAGTGGGGCGGAGTTCACTGAAGCTTTCTTT
NA	NA	TRBV12-3/TRBV12-4	TRBJ2-7	CASIPPRRAGFYEQYF	TGTGCCAGCATCCCCCCACGCAGAGCCGGATTCTACGAGCAGTACTTC
NA	many	TRBV5-4	TRBJ1-1	CASSFDIRDTEAFF	TGTGCCAGCAGTTTTGACATTCGGGACACTGAAGCTTTCTTT
TRBD1	few	TRBV6-1	TRBJ2-1	CASSEPGTGGAYNEQFF	TGTGCCAGCAGTGAACCCGGGACAGGGGGCGCCTACAATGAGCAGTTCTTC
TRBD1	NA	TRBV4-2	TRBJ2-1	CASSQGTGGRPNEQFF	TGTGCCAGCAGCCAGGGGACAGGGGGCCGCCCCAATGAGCAGTTCTTC
NA	many	TRBV20-1	TRBJ1-5	CSAIRDSNQPQHF	TGCAGTGCAATCAGGGATAGCAATCAGCCCCAGCATTTT
NA	many	TRBV20-1	TRBJ1-6	CSAASDRKFYNSPLHF	TGCAGTGCTGCCTCGGACAGAAAGTTCTATAATTCACCCCTCCACTTT
TRBD1	many	TRBV10-3	TRBJ1-2	CAISGQGEPYGYTF	TGTGCCATCAGTGGACAGGGGGAACCCTATGGCTACACCTTC
NA	NA	TRBV4-3	TRBJ1-1	CASSQEAGRDTEAFF	TGCGCCAGCAGCCAAGAAGCAGGACGGGACACTGAAGCTTTCTTT
TRBD1	NA	TRBV20-1	TRBJ1-1	CSAYRGGTEAFF	TGCAGTGCTTACAGGGGTGGCACTGAAGCTTTCTTT